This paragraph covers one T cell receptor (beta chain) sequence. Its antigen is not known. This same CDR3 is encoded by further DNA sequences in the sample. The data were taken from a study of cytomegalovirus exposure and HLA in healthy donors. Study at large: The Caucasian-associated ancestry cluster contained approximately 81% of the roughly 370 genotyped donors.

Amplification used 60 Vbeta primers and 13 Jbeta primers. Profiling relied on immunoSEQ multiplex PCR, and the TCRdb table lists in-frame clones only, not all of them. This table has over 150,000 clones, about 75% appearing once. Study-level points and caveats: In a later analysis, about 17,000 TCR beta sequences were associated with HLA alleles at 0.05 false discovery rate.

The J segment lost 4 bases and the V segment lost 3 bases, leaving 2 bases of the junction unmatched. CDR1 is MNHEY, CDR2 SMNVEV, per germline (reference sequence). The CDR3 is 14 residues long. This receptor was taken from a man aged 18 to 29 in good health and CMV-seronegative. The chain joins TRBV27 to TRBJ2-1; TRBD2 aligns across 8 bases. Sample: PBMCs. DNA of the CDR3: TGTGCCAGCAGTTTGGCGGGAGGTTACAATGAGCAGTTCTTC. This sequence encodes CASSLAGGYNEQFF.